The T cell receptor beta chain described here comes from a study of T cells in Graves' hyperthyroidism and ophthalmopathy. General study findings and limits: Researchers report that a 13 V-J model separated ophthalmopathy from stable hyperthyroidism.

The ends lost 2 bases at V and 2 bases at J; junction bases unmatched: 3. Germline V gene sequence: CDR1 KGHSH, CDR2 LQKENI. This CDR3 is built from 14 residues. Researchers took RNA transcripts and amplified the TCR beta CDR3 regions from them. The primer set for the first-round RT-PCR of the TCR CDR3 was HTBI. One entry per CDR3 protein results from TCRdb running MiXCR on the multiplex PCR reads. The sample shows around 420,000 distinct CDR3 sequences, about 13% of them seen only once. This clonotype showed up just a few times. Antigen specificity is unknown. The sample was blood. The receptor's source is a woman between 18 and 30 years old with Graves' hyperthyroidism. The chain uses TRBV18 and TRBJ2-7; 7 nucleotides line up with TRBD1. The CDR3 here is CASSPSTGAYEQYF. In DNA form, the CDR3 reads TGTGCCAGCTCACCAAGTACAGGGGCCTACGAGCAGTACTTC.